The T cell receptor beta chain described here comes from a study of blood T cell repertoires in COVID-19. Across the whole study: COVID-19 samples from acute and convalescent phases originated in the United States, Italy and Spain. Sources were T cells, B-cell-depleted T cells, or PBMCs; the material itself was cDNA or gDNA.

Per the original methods: The assay estimated nucleated cells by amplifying reference gene primers. The protocol was immunoSEQ multiplex PCR, while the TCRdb copy is restricted to in-frame clones and leaves out a portion. Clone size and the V and J calls come from that table; the DNA yielded D and trimming. The sample has about 280,000 clones; 88% are singletons. V lost 5 bases to trimming and J lost 7 bases; unmatched junction nucleotides: 13. There are 15 residues in the CDR3. Germline V gene lookup returns CDR1 LNHDA and CDR2 SQIVND (reference sequence). Sequenced: peripheral blood. V usage is TRBV19 and J usage is TRBJ1-2; TRBD1 matches 7 bases. The sequence was collected from a man between 18 and 29 years old with active or convalescent COVID-19. This CDR3 is CASSPTQGFKIGYTF. The CDR3 DNA follows: TGTGCCAGTAGTCCGACACAGGGGTTCAAGATTGGCTACACCTTC.